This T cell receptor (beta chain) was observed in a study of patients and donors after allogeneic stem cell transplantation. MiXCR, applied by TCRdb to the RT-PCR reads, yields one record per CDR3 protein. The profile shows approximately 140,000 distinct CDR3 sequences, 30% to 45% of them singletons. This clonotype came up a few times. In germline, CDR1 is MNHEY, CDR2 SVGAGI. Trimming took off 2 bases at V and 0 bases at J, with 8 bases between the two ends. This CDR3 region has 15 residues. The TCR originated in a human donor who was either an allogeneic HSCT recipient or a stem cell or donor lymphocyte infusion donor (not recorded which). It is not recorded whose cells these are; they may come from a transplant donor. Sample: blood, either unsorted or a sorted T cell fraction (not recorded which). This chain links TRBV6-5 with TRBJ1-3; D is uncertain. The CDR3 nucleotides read TGTGCCAGCAGTTACAGTGGCATCTCTGGAAACACCATATATTTT. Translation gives CASSYSGISGNTIYF.